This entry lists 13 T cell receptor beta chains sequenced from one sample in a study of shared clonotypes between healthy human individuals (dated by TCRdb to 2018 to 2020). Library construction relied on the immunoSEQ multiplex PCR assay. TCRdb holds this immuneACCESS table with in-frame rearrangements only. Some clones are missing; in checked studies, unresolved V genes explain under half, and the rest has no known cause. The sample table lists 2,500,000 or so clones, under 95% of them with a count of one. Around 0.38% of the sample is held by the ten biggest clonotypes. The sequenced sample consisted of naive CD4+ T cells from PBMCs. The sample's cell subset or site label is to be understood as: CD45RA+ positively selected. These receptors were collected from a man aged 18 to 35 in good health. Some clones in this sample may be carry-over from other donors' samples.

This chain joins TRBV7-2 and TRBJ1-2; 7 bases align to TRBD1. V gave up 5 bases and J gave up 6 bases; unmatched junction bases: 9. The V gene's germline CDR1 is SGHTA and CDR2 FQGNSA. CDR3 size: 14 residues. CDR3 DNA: TGTGCCAGCAGCCCTCACCGACAGGGTCATGGCTACACCTTC. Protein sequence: CASSPHRQGHGYTF. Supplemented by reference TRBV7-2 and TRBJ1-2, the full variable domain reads GAGVSQSPSNKVTEKGKDVELRCDPISGHTALYWYRQSLGQGLEFLIYFQGNSAPDKSGLPSDRFSAERTGGSVSTLTIQRTQQEDSAVYLCASSPHRQGHGYTFGSGTRLTVV.

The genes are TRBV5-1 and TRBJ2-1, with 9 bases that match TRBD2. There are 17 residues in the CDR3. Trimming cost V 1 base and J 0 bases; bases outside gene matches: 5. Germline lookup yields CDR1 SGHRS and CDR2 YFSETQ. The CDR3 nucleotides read TGCGCCAGCAGCTTGCGTGGTAGCGGGAGCTCCTACAATGAGCAGTTCTTC. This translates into CASSLRGSGSSYNEQFF.

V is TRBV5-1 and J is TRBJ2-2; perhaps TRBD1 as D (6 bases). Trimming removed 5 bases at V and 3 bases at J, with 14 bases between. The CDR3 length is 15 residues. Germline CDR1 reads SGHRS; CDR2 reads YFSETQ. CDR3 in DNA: TGCGCCAGCAGTTGGCCAGGGGCCTACACCGGGGAGCTGTTTTTT. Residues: CASSWPGAYTGELFF. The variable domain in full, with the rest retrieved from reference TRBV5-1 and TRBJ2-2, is KAGVTQTPRYLIKTRGQQVTLSCSPISGHRSVSWYQQTPGQGLQFLFEYFSETQRNKGNFPGRFSGRQFSNSRSEMNVSTLELGDSALYLCASSWPGAYTGELFFGEGSRLTVL.

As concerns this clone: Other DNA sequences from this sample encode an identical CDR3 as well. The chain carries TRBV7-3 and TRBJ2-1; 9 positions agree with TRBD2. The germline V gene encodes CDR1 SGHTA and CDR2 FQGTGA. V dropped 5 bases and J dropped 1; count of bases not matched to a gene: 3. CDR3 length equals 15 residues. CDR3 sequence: CASSLGLASYNEQFF. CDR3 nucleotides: TGTGCCAGCAGCCTGGGACTAGCTTCCTACAATGAGCAGTTCTTC.

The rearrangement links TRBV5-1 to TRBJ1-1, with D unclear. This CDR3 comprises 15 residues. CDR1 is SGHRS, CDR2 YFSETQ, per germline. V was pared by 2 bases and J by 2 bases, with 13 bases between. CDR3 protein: CASSFSSAGNTEAFF. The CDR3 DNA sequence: TGCGCCAGCAGCTTCAGTTCGGCGGGAAACACTGAAGCTTTCTTT.

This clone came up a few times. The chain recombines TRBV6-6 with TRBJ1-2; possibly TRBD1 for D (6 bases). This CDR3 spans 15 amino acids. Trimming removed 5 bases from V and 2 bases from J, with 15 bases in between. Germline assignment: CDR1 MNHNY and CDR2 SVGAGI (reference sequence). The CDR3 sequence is CASSLRGQRNYGYTF. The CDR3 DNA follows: TGTGCCAGCAGTCTCCGGGGACAACGGAACTATGGCTACACCTTC.

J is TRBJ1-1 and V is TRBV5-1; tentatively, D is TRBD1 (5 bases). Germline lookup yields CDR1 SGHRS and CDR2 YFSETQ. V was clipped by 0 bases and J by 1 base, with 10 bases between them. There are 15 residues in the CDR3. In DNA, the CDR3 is TGCGCCAGCAGCTTGGCCCCGCAGGGGAACACTGAAGCTTTCTTT. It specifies CASSLAPQGNTEAFF. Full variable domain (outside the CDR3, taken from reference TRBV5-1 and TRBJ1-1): KAGVTQTPRYLIKTRGQQVTLSCSPISGHRSVSWYQQTPGQGLQFLFEYFSETQRNKGNFPGRFSGRQFSNSRSEMNVSTLELGDSALYLCASSLAPQGNTEAFFGQGTRLTVV.

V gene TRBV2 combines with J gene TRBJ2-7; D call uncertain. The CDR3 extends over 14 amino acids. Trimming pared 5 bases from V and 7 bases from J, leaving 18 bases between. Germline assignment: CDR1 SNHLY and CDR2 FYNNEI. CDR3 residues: CASSRVSSLGEQYF. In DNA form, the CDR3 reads TGTGCCAGCAGTCGTGTTTCATCGCTGGGGGAGCAGTACTTC.

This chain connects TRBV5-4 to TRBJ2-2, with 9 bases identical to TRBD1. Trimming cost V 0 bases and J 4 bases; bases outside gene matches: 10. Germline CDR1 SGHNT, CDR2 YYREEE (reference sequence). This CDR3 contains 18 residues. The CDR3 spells CASSLGRGQGGGTGELFF. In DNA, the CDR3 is TGTGCCAGCAGCTTGGGCAGGGGACAGGGAGGAGGCACCGGGGAGCTGTTTTTT.

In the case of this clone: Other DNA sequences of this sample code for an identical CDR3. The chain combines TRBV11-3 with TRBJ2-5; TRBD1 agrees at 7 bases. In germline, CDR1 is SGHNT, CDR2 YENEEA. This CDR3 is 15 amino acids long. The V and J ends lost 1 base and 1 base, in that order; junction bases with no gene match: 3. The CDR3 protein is CASSLGTGPQETQYF. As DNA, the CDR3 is TGTGCCAGCAGCTTAGGGACAGGCCCCCAAGAGACCCAGTACTTC.

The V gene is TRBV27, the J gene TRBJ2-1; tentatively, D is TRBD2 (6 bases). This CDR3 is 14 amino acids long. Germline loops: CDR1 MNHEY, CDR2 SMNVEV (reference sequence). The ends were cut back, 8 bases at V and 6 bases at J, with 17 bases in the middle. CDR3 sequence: CASGGSSFGNEQFF. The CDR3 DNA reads TGTGCCAGCGGAGGGAGTTCGTTTGGCAATGAGCAGTTCTTC.

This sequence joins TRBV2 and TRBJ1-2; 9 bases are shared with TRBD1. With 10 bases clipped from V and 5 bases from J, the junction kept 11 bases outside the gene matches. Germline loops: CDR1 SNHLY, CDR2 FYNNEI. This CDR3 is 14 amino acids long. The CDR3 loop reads CATQTDRGWYGYTF. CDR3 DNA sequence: TGTGCCACCCAAACGGACAGGGGTTGGTATGGCTACACCTTC. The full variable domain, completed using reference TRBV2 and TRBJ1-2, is EPEVTQTPSHQVTQMGQEVILRCVPISNHLYFYWYRQILGQKVEFLVSFYNNEISEKSEIFDDQFSVERPDGSNFTLKIRSTKLEDSAMYFCATQTDRGWYGYTFGSGTRLTVV.

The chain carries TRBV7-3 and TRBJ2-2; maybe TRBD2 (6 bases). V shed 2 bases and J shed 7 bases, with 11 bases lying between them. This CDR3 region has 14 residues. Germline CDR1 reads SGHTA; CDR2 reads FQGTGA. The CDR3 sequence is CASSLGGFDGELFF. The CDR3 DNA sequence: TGTGCCAGCAGCTTAGGAGGGTTCGACGGGGAGCTGTTTTTT.